This TCR beta chain was profiled in a study of cytomegalovirus exposure and HLA in healthy donors. Study-wide results and limits: Several top significant clusters appeared, in a later analysis, to be linked to common viral pathogens. Sequencing artifact likely explains a cluster of highly shared sequence variants.

This CDR3 comprises 13 residues. The germline V gene has CDR1 SNHLY and CDR2 FYNNEI. V lost 4 bases to trimming and J lost 4 bases, with 9 bases between them. Primers for the PCR totalled 60 Vbeta and 13 Jbeta. Repertoires were generated with immunoSEQ multiplex PCR, while TCRdb's copy carries only in-frame clones and drops some. The sample holds some 180,000 clones, around 85% seen once. A note on this clone: Its antigen remains unknown.

This sequence was found in a male donor in good health and CMV-seronegative. V is TRBV2 and J is TRBJ2-3, with D possibly TRBD1 on 5 matching bases. Sequencing was performed on PBMCs. The CDR3 protein is CASSGGRADTQYF. CDR3 nucleotides: TGTGCCAGCAGTGGTGGCAGGGCAGATACGCAGTATTTT.